Here is one T cell receptor (beta chain) with its context. As yet, its antigen is unknown. When around nine days of culture had elapsed, CD4+ T cells were isolated. The person's infection with SARS-CoV-2, confirmed by PCR, took place between March and December 2020. These data belong to a study of vaccination effects on CD4 cells after COVID-19. Study information: Vaccination followed sampling of two convalescent patients by 16 days and one week respectively. Study-level findings and limits: The study found marked clonal contraction of infection- and vaccine-induced clones late after vaccination.

The CDR3 is 16 amino acids. Germline V CDR1 and CDR2: LGHDT, YNNKEL (reference sequence). V trimming: 2 bases; J trimming: 4 bases; junction bases outside the gene matches: 6. Profiling relied on immunoSEQ multiplex PCR, and the TCRdb table lists in-frame clones only, not all of them. The data contain tens of thousands of clones, about 78% of them singletons. The chain couples TRBV3-1 (or the pseudogene TRBV3-2) to TRBJ2-1; 9 bases match TRBD2. This receptor was identified in a human donor who had a prior SARS-CoV-2 infection. The material was CD4+ T cells from PBMCs cultured without peptide, obtained before COVID-19 vaccination. The CDR3 DNA sequence: TGTGCCAGCAGCCAATCGGCGGGAGGGTTATACAATGAGCAGTTCTTC. Amino acid sequence: CASSQSAGGLYNEQFF.